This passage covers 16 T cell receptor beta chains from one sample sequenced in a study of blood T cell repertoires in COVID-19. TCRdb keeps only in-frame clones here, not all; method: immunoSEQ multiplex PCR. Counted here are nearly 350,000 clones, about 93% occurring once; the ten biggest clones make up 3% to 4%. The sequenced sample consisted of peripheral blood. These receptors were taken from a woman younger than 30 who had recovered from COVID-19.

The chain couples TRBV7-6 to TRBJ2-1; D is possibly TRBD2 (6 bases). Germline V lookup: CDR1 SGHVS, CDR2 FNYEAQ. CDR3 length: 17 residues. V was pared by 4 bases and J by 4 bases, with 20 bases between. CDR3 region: CASSSRPGTPIYNEQFF. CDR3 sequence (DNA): TGTGCCAGCAGCTCTAGGCCCGGGACTCCCATATACAATGAGCAGTTCTTC.

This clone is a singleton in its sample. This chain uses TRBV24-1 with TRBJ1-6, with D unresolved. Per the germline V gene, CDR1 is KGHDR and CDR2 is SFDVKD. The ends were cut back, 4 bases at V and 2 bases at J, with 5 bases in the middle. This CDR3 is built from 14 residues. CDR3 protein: CATSERAYNSPLHF. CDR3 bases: TGTGCCACCAGTGAGAGGGCCTATAATTCACCCCTCCACTTT.

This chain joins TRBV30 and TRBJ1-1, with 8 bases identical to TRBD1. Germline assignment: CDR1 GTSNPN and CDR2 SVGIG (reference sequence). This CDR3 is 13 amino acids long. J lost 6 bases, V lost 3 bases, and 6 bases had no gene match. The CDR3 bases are TGTGCCTGGAGAGGACAGGGTTCTTCTGAAGCTTTCTTT. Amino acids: CAWRGQGSSEAFF.

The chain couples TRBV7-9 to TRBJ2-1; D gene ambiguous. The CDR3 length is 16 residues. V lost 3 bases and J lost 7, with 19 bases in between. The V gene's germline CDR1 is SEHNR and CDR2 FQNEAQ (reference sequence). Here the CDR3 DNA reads TGTGCCAGCAGCTTCAACCCGGTACCACCGAGGAATGAGCAGTTCTTC. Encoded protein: CASSFNPVPPRNEQFF.

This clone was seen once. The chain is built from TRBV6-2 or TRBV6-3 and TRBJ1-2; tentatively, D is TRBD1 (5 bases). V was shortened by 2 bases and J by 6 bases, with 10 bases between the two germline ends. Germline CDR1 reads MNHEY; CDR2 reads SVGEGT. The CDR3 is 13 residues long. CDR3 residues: CASSYPPGNGYTF. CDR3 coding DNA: TGTGCCAGCAGTTACCCCCCAGGGAATGGCTACACCTTC.

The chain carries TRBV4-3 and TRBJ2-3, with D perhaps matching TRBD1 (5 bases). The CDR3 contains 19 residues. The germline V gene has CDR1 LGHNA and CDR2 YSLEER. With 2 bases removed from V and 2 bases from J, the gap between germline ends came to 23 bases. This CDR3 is CASSQSSPLQEPYTDTQYF. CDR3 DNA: TGCGCCAGCAGCCAATCGTCCCCACTACAGGAGCCCTACACAGATACGCAGTATTTT.

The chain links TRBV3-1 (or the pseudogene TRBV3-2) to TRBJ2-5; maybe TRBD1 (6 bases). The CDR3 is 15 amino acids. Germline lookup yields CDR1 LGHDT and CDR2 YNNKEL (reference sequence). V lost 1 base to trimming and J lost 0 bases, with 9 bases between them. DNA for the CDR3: TGTGCCAGCAGCCAAGGTCCAGGGGACCAAGAGACCCAGTACTTC. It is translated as CASSQGPGDQETQYF.

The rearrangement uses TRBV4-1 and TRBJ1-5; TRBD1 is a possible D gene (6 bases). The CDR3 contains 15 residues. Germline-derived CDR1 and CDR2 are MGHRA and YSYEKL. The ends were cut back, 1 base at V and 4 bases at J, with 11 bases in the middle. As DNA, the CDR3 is TGCGCCAGCAGCCAAGTACAGGGAAAAAATCAGCCCCAGCATTTT. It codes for CASSQVQGKNQPQHF.

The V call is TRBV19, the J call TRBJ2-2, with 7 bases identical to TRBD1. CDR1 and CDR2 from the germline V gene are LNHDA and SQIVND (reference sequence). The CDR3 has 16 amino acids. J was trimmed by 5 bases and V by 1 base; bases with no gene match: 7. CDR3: CASSIGAGGYTGELFF. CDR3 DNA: TGTGCCAGTAGTATAGGTGCAGGGGGATATACCGGGGAGCTGTTTTTT.

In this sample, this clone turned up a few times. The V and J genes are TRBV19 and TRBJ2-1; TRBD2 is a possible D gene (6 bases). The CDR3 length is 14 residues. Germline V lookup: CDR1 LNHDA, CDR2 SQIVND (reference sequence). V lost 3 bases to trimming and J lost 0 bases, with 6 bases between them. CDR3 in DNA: TGTGCCAGTAGTATGGGAGGCTCCTACAATGAGCAGTTCTTC. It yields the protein CASSMGGSYNEQFF.

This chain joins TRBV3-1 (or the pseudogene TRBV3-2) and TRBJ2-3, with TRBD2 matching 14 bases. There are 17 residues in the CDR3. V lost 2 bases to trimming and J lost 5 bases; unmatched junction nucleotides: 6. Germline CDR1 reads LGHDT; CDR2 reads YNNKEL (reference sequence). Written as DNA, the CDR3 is TGTGCCAGCAGCCAACCGGGACTAGCGGGAGTCGTAGATACGCAGTATTTT. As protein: CASSQPGLAGVVDTQYF.

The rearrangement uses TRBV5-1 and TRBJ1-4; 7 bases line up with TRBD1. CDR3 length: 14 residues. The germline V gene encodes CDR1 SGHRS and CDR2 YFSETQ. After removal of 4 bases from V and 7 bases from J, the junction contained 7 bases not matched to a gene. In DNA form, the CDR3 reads TGCGCCAGCAGCCTAAACAGGGGTGGTGAAAAACTGTTTTTT. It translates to CASSLNRGGEKLFF.

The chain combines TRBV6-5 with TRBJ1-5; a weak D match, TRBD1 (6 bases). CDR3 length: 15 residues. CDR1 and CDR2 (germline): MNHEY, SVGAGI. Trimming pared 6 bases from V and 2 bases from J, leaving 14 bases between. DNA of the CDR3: TGTGCCAGCAGAGCCGACAGGTATGGCAATCAGCCCCAGCATTTT. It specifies CASRADRYGNQPQHF.

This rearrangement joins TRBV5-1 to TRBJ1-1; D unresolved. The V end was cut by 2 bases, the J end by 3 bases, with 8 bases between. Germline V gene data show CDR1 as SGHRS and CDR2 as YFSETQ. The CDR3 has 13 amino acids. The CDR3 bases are TGCGCCAGCAGCTTTTATGGGCACACTGAAGCTTTCTTT. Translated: CASSFYGHTEAFF.

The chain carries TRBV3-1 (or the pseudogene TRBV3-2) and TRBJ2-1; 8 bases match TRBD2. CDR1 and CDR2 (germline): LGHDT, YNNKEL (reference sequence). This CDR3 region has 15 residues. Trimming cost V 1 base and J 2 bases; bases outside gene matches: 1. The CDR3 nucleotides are TGTGCCAGCAGCCAAGTACTAGCGGCCTACAATGAGCAGTTCTTC. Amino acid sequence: CASSQVLAAYNEQFF.

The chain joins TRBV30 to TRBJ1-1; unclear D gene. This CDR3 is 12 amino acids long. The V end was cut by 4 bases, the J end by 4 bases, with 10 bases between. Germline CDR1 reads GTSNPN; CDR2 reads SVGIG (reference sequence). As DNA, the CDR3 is TGTGCCTGGACGCACGGAGGCACTGAAGCTTTCTTT. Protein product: CAWTHGGTEAFF.